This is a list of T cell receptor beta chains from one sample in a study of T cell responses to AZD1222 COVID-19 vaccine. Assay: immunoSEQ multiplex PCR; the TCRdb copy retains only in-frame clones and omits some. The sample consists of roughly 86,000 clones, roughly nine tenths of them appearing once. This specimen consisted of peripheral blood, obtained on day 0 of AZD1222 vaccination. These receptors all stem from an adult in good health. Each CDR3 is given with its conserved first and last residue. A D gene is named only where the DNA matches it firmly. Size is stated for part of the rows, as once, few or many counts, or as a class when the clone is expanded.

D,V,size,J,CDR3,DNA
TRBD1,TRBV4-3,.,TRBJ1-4,CASSQDFGTGGDLDEKLFF,TGCGCCAGCAGCCAAGATTTTGGCACAGGGGGGGATTTAGATGAAAAACTGTTTTTT
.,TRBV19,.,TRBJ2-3,CASTTPGGHPRDTQYF,TGTGCCAGTACCACCCCCGGGGGACATCCGCGGGATACGCAGTATTTT
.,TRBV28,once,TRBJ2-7,CASSLGGARNYEQYF,TGTGCCAGCAGTTTGGGGGGGGCAAGAAATTACGAGCAGTACTTC
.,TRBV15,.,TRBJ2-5,CATSRDSTLTGETQYF,TGTGCCACCAGCAGAGATTCTACTCTAACTGGGGAGACCCAGTACTTC
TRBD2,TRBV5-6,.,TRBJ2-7,CASSSTSGTNEQYF,TGTGCCAGCAGCTCGACTAGCGGGACCAACGAGCAGTACTTC
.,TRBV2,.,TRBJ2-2,CASSEALWGVVNTGELFF,TGTGCCAGCAGTGAAGCGCTTTGGGGAGTCGTTAACACCGGGGAGCTGTTTTTT
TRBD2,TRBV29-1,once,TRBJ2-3,CSVEDPRGWGLAGFSDTQYF,TGCAGCGTTGAAGATCCACGGGGGTGGGGACTAGCGGGATTTTCAGATACGCAGTATTTT
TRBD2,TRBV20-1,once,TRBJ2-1,CSASGDSGLAGVPSYNEQFF,TGCAGTGCTAGTGGGGATTCGGGACTAGCGGGAGTTCCCTCCTACAATGAGCAGTTCTTC
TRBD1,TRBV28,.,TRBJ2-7,CASRFSGTAHVF,TGTGCCAGCAGATTTTCCGGGACAGCCCACGTCTTC
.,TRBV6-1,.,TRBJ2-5,CASSEASQETQYF,TGTGCCAGCAGTGAAGCCAGCCAAGAGACCCAGTACTTC
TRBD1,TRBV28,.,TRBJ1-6,CASSEGTGGRWGNSPLHF,TGTGCCAGCAGTGAGGGGACAGGGGGCAGGTGGGGTAATTCACCCCTCCACTTT
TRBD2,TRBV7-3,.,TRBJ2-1,CASSIAGGRDEQFF,TGTGCCAGCAGCATAGCGGGAGGTCGGGATGAGCAGTTCTTC
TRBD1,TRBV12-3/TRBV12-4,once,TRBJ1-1,CASSRDSRLEAFF,TGTGCCAGCAGTCGGGACAGTCGGCTTGAAGCTTTCTTT
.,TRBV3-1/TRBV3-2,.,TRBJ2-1,CASSQDGRYNEQFF,TGTGCCAGCAGCCAAGACGGGCGATACAATGAGCAGTTCTTC
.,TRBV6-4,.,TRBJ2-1,CASSDASSNEQFF,TGTGCCAGCAGTGACGCCTCCAGCAATGAGCAGTTCTTC
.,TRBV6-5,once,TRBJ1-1,CASSYEKYTEAFF,TGTGCCAGCAGTTACGAAAAGTACACTGAAGCTTTCTTT
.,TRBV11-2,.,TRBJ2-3,CASSLRRGATDTQYF,TGTGCCAGCAGCTTACGTCGCGGGGCAACAGATACGCAGTATTTT
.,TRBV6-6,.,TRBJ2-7,CASSNTGNLYEQYF,TGTGCCAGCAGTAATACAGGTAACCTCTACGAGCAGTACTTC
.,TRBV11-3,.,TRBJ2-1,CASSLDQSSYNEQFF,TGTGCCAGCAGCCTTGACCAGAGCTCCTACAATGAGCAGTTCTTC
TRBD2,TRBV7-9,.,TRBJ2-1,CASSLGTSDRSYNEQFF,TGTGCCAGCAGCCTTGGGACTAGCGATCGCTCCTACAATGAGCAGTTCTTC
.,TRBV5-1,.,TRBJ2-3,CASSQSSTDTQYF,TGCGCCAGCAGCCAATCTAGCACAGATACGCAGTATTTT
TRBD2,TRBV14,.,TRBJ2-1,CASSRGRAASYNEQFF,TGTGCCAGCAGCCGGGGGAGGGCCGCTTCCTACAATGAGCAGTTCTTC
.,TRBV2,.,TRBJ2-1,CASLLPGTVENEQFF,TGTGCCAGTCTTCTCCCGGGGACGGTAGAGAATGAGCAGTTCTTC
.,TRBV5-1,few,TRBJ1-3,CASSPPGTGNTIYF,TGCGCCAGCAGTCCCCCGGGAACAGGAAACACCATATATTTT
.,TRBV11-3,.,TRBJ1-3,CASRSQRLDSGNTIYF,TGTGCCAGCAGGTCACAGAGGCTGGATTCCGGAAACACCATATATTTT
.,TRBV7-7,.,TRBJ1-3,CASSFSAGAGNTIYF,TGTGCCAGCAGCTTTTCGGCAGGGGCTGGAAACACCATATATTTT
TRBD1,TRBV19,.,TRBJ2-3,CASSLGTGSTDTQYF,TGTGCCAGTAGTCTCGGGACAGGGAGCACAGATACGCAGTATTTT
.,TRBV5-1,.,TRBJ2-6,CASSLAANSGANVLTF,TGCGCCAGCAGCTTGGCGGCGAACTCTGGGGCCAACGTCCTGACTTTC
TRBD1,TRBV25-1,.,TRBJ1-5,CASSAGGTQHF,TGTGCCAGCAGTGCAGGGGGGACGCAGCATTTT
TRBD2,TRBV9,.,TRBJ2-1,CASSVGGGGRAYNEQFF,TGTGCCAGCAGCGTAGGGGGAGGCGGGAGAGCCTACAATGAGCAGTTCTTC
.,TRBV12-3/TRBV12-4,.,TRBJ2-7,CASSLTGPYEQYF,TGTGCCAGCAGTTTGACAGGTCCCTACGAGCAGTACTTC
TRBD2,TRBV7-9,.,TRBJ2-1,CASSLSGTSNEQFF,TGTGCCAGCAGCCTTTCCGGGACTAGCAATGAGCAGTTCTTC
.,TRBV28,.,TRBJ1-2,CASSFRARKNYGYTF,TGTGCCAGCAGTTTCCGGGCCAGAAAAAACTATGGCTACACCTTC
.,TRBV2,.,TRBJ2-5,CASSEGRIQETQYF,TGTGCCAGCAGTGAGGGGAGGATCCAAGAGACCCAGTACTTC
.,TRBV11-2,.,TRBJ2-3,CASLGFVTDTQYF,TGTGCCAGCCTTGGCTTCGTCACAGATACGCAGTATTTT
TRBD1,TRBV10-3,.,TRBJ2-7,CAISESGQVTYEQYF,TGTGCCATCAGTGAGTCGGGACAGGTCACCTACGAGCAGTACTTC
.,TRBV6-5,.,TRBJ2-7,CASSPPGVSYEQYF,TGTGCCAGCAGTCCACCTGGGGTATCCTACGAGCAGTACTTC
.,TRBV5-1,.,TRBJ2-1,CASSQWVQANDEQFF,TGCGCCAGCAGTCAGTGGGTACAGGCAAATGATGAGCAGTTCTTC
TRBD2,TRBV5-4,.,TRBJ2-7,CASQRASGNSYEQYF,TGTGCCAGCCAGCGGGCTAGCGGGAACTCCTACGAGCAGTACTTC
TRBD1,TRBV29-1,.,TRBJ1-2,CSVLSGQVYGYTF,TGCAGCGTTCTATCCGGACAGGTCTATGGCTACACCTTC
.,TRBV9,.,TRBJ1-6,CASSAWGVGNSPLHF,TGTGCCAGCAGCGCTTGGGGAGTTGGTAATTCACCCCTCCACTTT
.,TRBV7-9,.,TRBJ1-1,CASSPNLSEAFF,TGTGCCAGCAGCCCTAACCTAAGTGAAGCTTTCTTT
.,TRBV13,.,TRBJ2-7,CASSPSSYEQYF,TGTGCCAGCAGCCCGAGCTCCTACGAGCAGTACTTC
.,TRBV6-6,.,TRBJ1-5,CASRKQGNSNQPQHF,TGTGCCAGCAGGAAACAGGGTAATAGCAATCAGCCCCAGCATTTT
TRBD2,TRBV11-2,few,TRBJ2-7,CASRDRTSGPYEQYF,TGTGCCAGCAGAGATCGGACTAGCGGGCCCTACGAGCAGTACTTC
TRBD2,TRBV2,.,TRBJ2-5,CASAAGEGTQYF,TGTGCCAGCGCTGCGGGAGAGGGGACCCAGTACTTC
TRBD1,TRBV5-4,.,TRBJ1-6,CASSVGGVHNSPLHF,TGTGCCAGCAGCGTAGGGGGCGTTCATAATTCACCCCTCCACTTT
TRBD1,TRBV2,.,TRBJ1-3,CASGRGQGLDTIYF,TGTGCCAGCGGTCGAGGACAGGGTCTAGACACCATATATTTT
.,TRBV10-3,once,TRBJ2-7,CAISESRGPLNEQYF,TGTGCCATCAGTGAATCCAGGGGACCCTTAAACGAGCAGTACTTC
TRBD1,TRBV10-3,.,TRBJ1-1,CAISQDRDTEAFF,TGTGCCATCAGTCAAGACAGGGACACTGAAGCTTTCTTT